The sequence of this T cell receptor (beta chain) was determined in a study of cytomegalovirus exposure and HLA in healthy donors. Study-wide findings and caveats: When analyzed later, the rates of TCR association showed variation by HLA locus, with DRB1 the most and HLA-C the fewest. It was confirmed in vitro that a few of the CMV-associated chains were specific for CMV antigens. No immune exposure information besides CMV serostatus was available. Most subjects had HLA-A and HLA-B alleles reportedly predicted accurately by TCR beta sequences.

This clone has more than one count but fewer than ten. Its specificity is not known. CDR3 length equals 17 residues. Per germline, CDR1 SGHNT and CDR2 YYREEE (reference sequence). The V segment lost 3 bases and the J segment 1 base; nucleotides outside the gene matches: 8. Use of 60 Vbeta and 13 Jbeta primers characterized the PCR. Only in-frame clones appear in the TCRdb table, and some are missing; sequencing was by immunoSEQ multiplex PCR. The data hold 95,000 to 150,000 clones, with about 76% observed a single time. This sequence originates from an older woman in good health and CMV-seropositive. The V gene is TRBV5-4, the J gene TRBJ2-4, with 9 bases lining up with TRBD1. The sequencing input was PBMCs. The CDR3 here is CASSYTGGAWAKNIQYF. The CDR3 DNA follows: TGTGCCAGCAGCTACACAGGGGGCGCCTGGGCCAAAAACATTCAGTACTTC.